Each of the 32 T cell receptor beta chains below was sequenced from the same sample in a study of blood T cell repertoires in COVID-19. Clones were sequenced by immunoSEQ multiplex PCR, and TCRdb holds only the in-frame ones, with some missing. The sample holds 110,000 to 150,000 clones, around 87% seen once. Sequencing used PBMCs or T cells enriched from blood (not recorded which). The source of these receptors is a man aged 55 to 70 who had recovered from COVID-19.

The CDR3 nucleotides read TGTGCCAGCAGTTGGAACCGGGCCGGGGGCTATGGCTACACCTTC. It encodes CASSWNRAGGYGYTF. The chain has TRBV6-5 and TRBJ1-2; tentatively, D is TRBD1 (5 bases). The CDR3 totals 15 residues. The V gene lost 4 bases and the J gene lost 4 bases, with 16 bases spanning the gap. Germline assignment: CDR1 MNHEY and CDR2 SVGAGI.

V usage is TRBV18 and J usage is TRBJ1-2; 8 nucleotides agree with TRBD1. The V gene's germline CDR1 is KGHSH and CDR2 LQKENI. J was trimmed by 8 bases and V by 4 bases; bases with no gene match: 6. CDR3 length: 13 residues. The CDR3, as DNA: TGTGCCAGCTCACAAGACAGGGGAAGAGGCTACACCTTC. Residues: CASSQDRGRGYTF. Full variable domain (rest looked up from reference TRBV18 and TRBJ1-2): NAGVMQNPRHLVRRRGQEARLRCSPMKGHSHVYWYRQLPEEGLKFMVYLQKENIIDESGMPKERFSAEFPKEGPSILRIQQVVRGDSAAYFCASSQDRGRGYTFGSGTRLTVV.

V gene TRBV5-1 combines with J gene TRBJ1-3, with D perhaps TRBD1 (5 bases). V was clipped by 0 bases and J by 0 bases, with 7 bases between them. CDR1 and CDR2 from the germline V gene are SGHRS and YFSETQ. The CDR3 spans 15 residues. CDR3 protein: CASSLGQLSGNTIYF. Here the CDR3 DNA reads TGCGCCAGCAGCTTGGGACAGCTCTCTGGAAACACCATATATTTT.

The rearrangement links TRBV30 to TRBJ1-1, with D tentatively TRBD1 (5 bases). The V end lost 5 bases, the J end lost 0 bases, and 16 bases lay between the germline ends. The CDR3 runs to 15 residues. CDR1 and CDR2 from the germline V gene are GTSNPN and SVGIG (reference sequence). The CDR3 region has the DNA TGTGCCTGGCGTGCGGGGGGGGGTATGAACACTGAAGCTTTCTTT. Translation: CAWRAGGGMNTEAFF.

This chain links TRBV24-1 with TRBJ2-1, with 9 bases identical to TRBD2. CDR3 length equals 16 residues. V lost 3 bases, J lost 10 bases, and 12 bases stayed unmatched. Germline V lookup: CDR1 KGHDR, CDR2 SFDVKD. The CDR3 DNA reads TGTGCCACCAGTGATCAAGCGGGAGGACCTAATGCGGAGCAGTTCTTC. Translation gives CATSDQAGGPNAEQFF.

The chain recombines TRBV5-5 with TRBJ1-2; 7 nucleotides match TRBD1. This CDR3 comprises 12 residues. J lost 7 bases, V lost 3 bases, and 3 bases had no gene match. The germline CDR1 and CDR2 sequences are SGHKS and YYEKEE (reference sequence). CDR3: CASSYGQAGYTF. Here the CDR3 DNA reads TGTGCCAGCAGCTACGGACAGGCTGGCTACACCTTC.

The V and J genes are TRBV7-6 and TRBJ1-3, with D possibly being TRBD1 (5 bases). From germline, CDR1 is SGHVS and CDR2 FNYEAQ. The length of the CDR3 is 16 residues. V shed 0 bases and J shed 4 bases, with 13 bases lying between them. The CDR3: CASSLAWSGNGNTIYF. The CDR3 DNA reads TGTGCCAGCAGCTTAGCGTGGTCAGGGAACGGAAACACCATATATTTT.

This sequence joins TRBV29-1 and TRBJ2-2; a weak D match, TRBD1 (6 bases). The germline V and J ends were trimmed by 6 bases and 3 bases, with 11 bases remaining between them. This CDR3 has 13 amino acids. Germline V gene sequence: CDR1 SQVTM, CDR2 ANQGSEA. CDR3 residues: CSVARTDTGELFF. The CDR3 DNA is TGCAGCGTCGCCCGGACAGACACCGGGGAGCTGTTTTTT.

The chain employs TRBV15 and TRBJ1-5; 8 positions match TRBD1. V lost 3 bases, J lost 1 base, and 2 bases stayed unmatched. CDR3 length equals 15 residues. Per germline, CDR1 LNHNV and CDR2 YYDKDF (reference sequence). The CDR3 reads CATSSTGGSNQPQHF. CDR3 nucleotides: TGTGCCACCAGCAGCACAGGGGGGAGCAATCAGCCCCAGCATTTT. The full variable domain, completed using reference TRBV15 and TRBJ1-5, is DAMVIQNPRYQVTQFGKPVTLSCSQTLNHNVMYWYQQKSSQAPKLLFHYYDKDFNNEADTPDNFQSRRPNTSFCFLDIRSPGLGDTAMYLCATSSTGGSNQPQHFGDGTRLSIL.

The J gene is TRBJ2-2, the V gene TRBV11-2; 9 positions match TRBD1. Trimming took 5 bases from V and 6 from J; bases not matched to a gene: 7. Looked up from germline, CDR1 is SGHAT and CDR2 is FQNNGV. CDR3 size: 15 residues. The CDR3 DNA sequence: TGTGCCAGCAGCCAAGGACAGGGGAAATCCGGGGAGCTGTTTTTT. This encodes CASSQGQGKSGELFF.

The DNA for the CDR3 is TGTGCCAGCAGCTTAGCCGGGGAGAAAGAGACCCAGTACTTC. Amino acids: CASSLAGEKETQYF. The chain couples TRBV5-5 to TRBJ2-5, with D possibly matching TRBD2 (5 bases). CDR1 SGHKS and CDR2 YYEKEE come from the germline V gene (reference sequence). The germline V and J ends were trimmed by 2 bases and 3 bases, with 11 bases remaining between them. The CDR3 runs to 14 residues.

CDR3 loop: CASSSTGIHGYTF. CDR3 sequence (DNA): TGTGCCAGCAGCTCGACAGGGATCCATGGCTACACCTTC. The chain uses TRBV28 and TRBJ1-2, with 7 bases matching TRBD1. There are 13 residues in the CDR3. Germline CDR1 MDHEN, CDR2 SYDVKM. V gave up 6 bases and J gave up 6 bases; unmatched junction bases: 7.

This clone was recorded a few times. The rearrangement joins TRBV19 to TRBJ2-1; TRBD2 matches 10 bases. Trimming at V came to 7 bases and at J to 1 base, leaving 7 bases not matched to a gene. The CDR3 has 16 amino acids. Germline V lookup: CDR1 LNHDA, CDR2 SQIVND (reference sequence). The CDR3 DNA is TGTGCCAGTACCCCTCTAGCGGGAGTGTCCTACAATGAGCAGTTCTTC. Protein: CASTPLAGVSYNEQFF.

The chain combines TRBV7-6 with TRBJ2-7; D perhaps matches TRBD2 (5 bases). Per germline, CDR1 SGHVS and CDR2 FNYEAQ. The CDR3 extends over 16 amino acids. V lost 1 base and J lost 0, with 13 bases in between. The chain's CDR3 is CASSLGLLGSSYEQYF. DNA for the CDR3: TGTGCCAGCAGCTTAGGGTTGTTGGGGAGCTCCTACGAGCAGTACTTC. Full variable domain (outside the CDR3, taken from reference TRBV7-6 and TRBJ2-7): GAGVSQSPRYKVTKRGQDVALRCDPISGHVSLYWYRQALGQGPEFLTYFNYEAQQDKSGLPNDRFSAERPEGSISTLTIQRTEQRDSAMYRCASSLGLLGSSYEQYFGPGTRLTVT.

The chain is built from TRBV5-1 and TRBJ1-1; 8 bases agree with TRBD1. CDR3 size: 15 residues. Germline V CDR1 and CDR2: SGHRS, YFSETQ. V shed 6 bases, J shed 0 bases, and the junction held 7 bases outside the gene matches. The CDR3 is CASTLGGQVNTEAFF. As DNA, the CDR3 is TGCGCCAGCACCCTCGGGGGACAGGTGAACACTGAAGCTTTCTTT.

J is TRBJ2-3 and V is TRBV29-1; 12 bases are shared with TRBD1. V was clipped by 3 bases and J by 5 bases; unmatched bases: 3. The CDR3 sequence is 14 residues long. Germline V lookup: CDR1 SQVTM, CDR2 ANQGSEA. Here the CDR3 DNA reads TGCAGCGTTGAGGGGACAGGGGGCAAAGATACGCAGTATTTT. Residues: CSVEGTGGKDTQYF.

The chain combines TRBV30 with TRBJ1-6; D gene uncertain. Germline V gene data show CDR1 as GTSNPN and CDR2 as SVGIG (reference sequence). This CDR3 is 13 amino acids long. V was pared by 4 bases and J by 13 bases, with 17 bases between. The CDR3 reads CAWTTTSHLPLHF. CDR3 nucleotides: TGTGCCTGGACCACTACATCGCACCTCCCCCTCCACTTT.

The chain links TRBV2 to TRBJ1-2; maybe TRBD1 (6 bases). The CDR3 totals 13 residues. CDR1 and CDR2 from the germline V gene are SNHLY and FYNNEI. Trimming shortened V by 7 bases and J by 5 bases, and 14 bases separated the two germline ends. CDR3 amino acids: CASTFGTPYGYTF. In nucleotides, the CDR3 is TGTGCCAGCACTTTCGGGACACCGTATGGCTACACCTTC.

This chain joins TRBV28 and TRBJ1-2; no firm D call. V lost 5 bases and J 4 bases, leaving 14 bases between the germline ends. The CDR3 runs to 14 residues. CDR1 MDHEN and CDR2 SYDVKM come from the germline V gene. CDR3 DNA sequence: TGTGCCAGCAGTACCCCCGCAGGTCTCTATGGCTACACCTTC. Protein: CASSTPAGLYGYTF.

This sequence joins TRBV7-9 and TRBJ2-7; a possible D gene is TRBD2 (6 bases). The V gene lost 2 bases and the J gene lost 3 bases, with 17 bases spanning the gap. This CDR3 contains 16 residues. CDR1 SEHNR and CDR2 FQNEAQ come from the germline V gene (reference sequence). The CDR3: CASSLLFGGISYEQYF. CDR3 nucleotide sequence: TGTGCCAGCAGCTTATTATTTGGGGGGATCAGCTACGAGCAGTACTTC.

This rearrangement joins TRBV2 to TRBJ1-1, with TRBD1 as a possible D gene (6 bases). Trimming removed 6 bases at V and 4 bases at J, with 12 bases between. The CDR3 consists of 13 residues. Germline V CDR1 and CDR2: SNHLY, FYNNEI. CDR3 in amino acids: CASSTGMFTEAFF. The CDR3 bases are TGTGCCAGCAGCACAGGGATGTTCACTGAAGCTTTCTTT.

CDR3 nucleotide sequence: TGTGCCAGCAGCCCACGGGACAGGGGGTTTGGCTACACCTTC. Its protein product is CASSPRDRGFGYTF. The chain recombines TRBV5-4 with TRBJ1-2, with TRBD1 identical over 11 bases. CDR1 and CDR2 (germline): SGHNT, YYREEE (reference sequence). The junction had 6 bases not matched to a gene; V was cut back by 4 bases and J by 7 bases. The CDR3 is 14 amino acids.

CDR3 sequence reads: CASSQGGSIGYEQYF. As DNA, the CDR3 is TGTGCCAGCAGCCAAGGGGGCTCCATTGGATACGAGCAGTACTTC. The gene calls are TRBV3-1 (or the pseudogene TRBV3-2) and TRBJ2-7; D possibly corresponds to TRBD1 (5 bases). The V gene's germline CDR1 is LGHDT and CDR2 YNNKEL (reference sequence). This CDR3 is built from 15 residues. V lost 1 base to trimming and J lost 4 bases, with 14 bases between them.

V usage is TRBV30 and J usage is TRBJ1-5, with D hard to call. The V end was cut by 4 bases, the J end by 5 bases, with 12 bases between. The germline V gene has CDR1 GTSNPN and CDR2 SVGIG (reference sequence). The CDR3 runs to 13 residues. DNA for the CDR3: TGTGCCTGGAATCGACTTCGGGATCAGCCCCAGCATTTT. It is translated as CAWNRLRDQPQHF.

This clone turned up a few times. The chain joins TRBV24-1 to TRBJ2-5; TRBD2 might be the D (6 bases). CDR3 length: 17 amino acids. The V gene lost 3 bases and the J gene lost 1 base, with 17 bases spanning the gap. CDR1 and CDR2 from the germline V gene are KGHDR and SFDVKD. The CDR3 sequence is CATSDRPRTIRQETQYF. The CDR3 region has the DNA TGTGCCACCAGTGATCGCCCGCGGACTATTCGCCAAGAGACCCAGTACTTC.

V usage is TRBV6-2 or TRBV6-3 and J usage is TRBJ2-7; D is ambiguous. V was clipped by 2 bases and J by 2 bases, with 10 bases between them. Per the germline V gene, CDR1 is MNHEY and CDR2 is SVGEGT. This CDR3 has 14 amino acids. This chain's CDR3 is CASSYNGGAYEQYF. CDR3 DNA sequence: TGTGCCAGCAGTTACAACGGCGGAGCCTACGAGCAGTACTTC.

The gene calls are TRBV2 and TRBJ2-7; 10 nucleotides line up with TRBD1. Unmatched junction bases numbered 7, after V lost 5 bases and J lost 6 bases. This CDR3 has 14 amino acids. The germline gives CDR1 SNHLY, CDR2 FYNNEI. CDR3 loop: CASSYGTGDIEQYF. In DNA form, the CDR3 reads TGTGCCAGCAGTTACGGGACAGGGGATATCGAGCAGTACTTC.

The gene calls are TRBV7-9 and TRBJ2-1, with 7 positions matching TRBD2. V was clipped by 2 bases and J by 10 bases; unmatched bases: 5. The CDR3 is 13 residues long. CDR1 SEHNR and CDR2 FQNEAQ come from the germline V gene (reference sequence). The CDR3 DNA is TGTGCCAGCAGCTTATTGGCGGGGGACGAGCAGTTCTTC. Translation: CASSLLAGDEQFF.

V is TRBV3-1 (or the pseudogene TRBV3-2) and J is TRBJ1-1, with D possibly TRBD1 on 5 matching bases. Per germline, CDR1 LGHDT and CDR2 YNNKEL (reference sequence). The V and J ends lost 3 bases and 5 bases respectively, with 10 bases between them. The CDR3 has 13 amino acids. The CDR3 loop reads CASSQTEQTEAFF. DNA for the CDR3: TGTGCCAGCAGCCAGACAGAACAAACTGAAGCTTTCTTT.

The chain recombines TRBV29-1 with TRBJ2-7; TRBD2 is a possible D gene (6 bases). CDR1 and CDR2 (germline): SQVTM, ANQGSEA. Trimming removed 7 bases from V and 6 bases from J, with 13 bases in between. This CDR3 contains 11 residues. The DNA of the CDR3 is TGCAGCGCCCGCCTCGGGGGCGAGCAGTACTTC. Its protein is CSARLGGEQYF.

The V call is TRBV5-1, the J call TRBJ2-1; 8 nucleotides match TRBD2. Looked up from germline, CDR1 is SGHRS and CDR2 is YFSETQ. Trimming cost V 7 bases and J 4 bases; bases outside gene matches: 10. The CDR3 totals 15 residues. The CDR3 coding sequence is TGCGCCAGCTGTCGTACTAGCGGCGAATACAATGAGCAGTTCTTC. It is translated as CASCRTSGEYNEQFF.

The rearrangement joins TRBV6-6 to TRBJ1-2, with D possibly matching TRBD1 (5 bases). CDR3 length equals 13 residues. The V and J ends lost 6 bases and 4 bases respectively, with 12 bases between them. Germline loops: CDR1 MNHNY, CDR2 SVGAGI (reference sequence). The CDR3 DNA reads TGTGCCAGCAGGCGAGGGGAGGTCTATGGCTACACCTTC. Amino acid sequence: CASRRGEVYGYTF.